This T cell receptor beta chain comes out of a study of T cell responses to AZD1222 COVID-19 vaccine. General study results and limits: Vaccination with two AZD1222 doses was followed by a rise in Spike-specific TCR breadth and depth.

Assay used: immunoSEQ multiplex PCR; TCRdb lists only in-frame clones, some missing. The table has some 100,000 clones, roughly 86% seen once; the top ten hold around 4.6%. The V end was cut by 7 bases, the J end by 0 bases, with 20 bases between. The germline CDR1 and CDR2 sequences are SGHTA and FQGNSA. This CDR3 contains 17 residues. As concerns this clone: What it recognizes is unknown.

The TCR originated in an adult who received the AZD1222 COVID-19 vaccine. The input for sequencing was peripheral blood, taken 28 days after the second AZD1222 dose. The gene calls are TRBV7-2 and TRBJ2-3, with TRBD1 as a possible D gene (5 bases). CDR3 region: CASKKATPTASTDTQYF. The CDR3 DNA sequence: TGTGCCAGCAAAAAGGCGACACCGACAGCTAGCACAGATACGCAGTATTTT.